Each of the 26 T cell receptor beta chains below was sequenced from the same sample in a study of blood T cell repertoires in COVID-19. Clones were read by immunoSEQ multiplex PCR, and TCRdb kept only the in-frame ones, dropping some. This repertoire shows 650,000 to 800,000 clones, over 80% found once; its top ten account for roughly 0.25%. The sequenced sample was peripheral blood. The receptors were sampled from a woman younger than 30 with acute or convalescent COVID-19.

This clone was counted a single time. This rearrangement joins TRBV10-2 to TRBJ1-4, with 7 bases identical to TRBD1. The CDR3 extends over 15 amino acids. Trimming removed 2 bases from V and 5 bases from J; junction bases left unmatched: 5. Germline lookup yields CDR1 WSHSY and CDR2 SAAADI. CDR3 DNA: TGCGCCAGCAGTGAGGGAGGGGGCACAAATGAAAAACTGTTTTTT. Its protein product is CASSEGGGTNEKLFF.

This chain links TRBV9 with TRBJ1-1; D might be TRBD1 (5 bases). The CDR3 is 14 residues long. Trimming pared 0 bases from V and 7 bases from J, leaving 13 bases between. Germline V lookup: CDR1 SGDLS, CDR2 YYNGEE. As DNA, the CDR3 is TGTGCCAGCAGCGTAGACGAGGGGAGGGATGAAGCTTTCTTT. This sequence encodes CASSVDEGRDEAFF.

The count of this clone is one. V usage is TRBV29-1 and J usage is TRBJ1-1; maybe TRBD1 (5 bases). This CDR3 region has 14 residues. V gave up 4 bases and J gave up 2 bases, with 14 bases separating them. Germline-derived CDR1 and CDR2 are SQVTM and ANQGSEA. The CDR3 bases are TGCAGCGTTGGGCAGGGCCGCTTTAACACTGAAGCTTTCTTT. As protein: CSVGQGRFNTEAFF.

A remark on this clone: Other nucleotide sequences from this sample produce the same CDR3. This chain uses TRBV7-2 with TRBJ1-2; tentatively, D is TRBD1 (5 bases). CDR1 and CDR2 (germline): SGHTA, FQGNSA. Trimming shortened V by 2 bases and J by 7 bases, and 11 bases separated the two germline ends. The CDR3 runs 13 residues. In nucleotides, the CDR3 is TGTGCCAGCAGCTTAAGGCAGGGACTTGGCTACACCTTC. Translation gives CASSLRQGLGYTF.

The chain links TRBV6-5 to TRBJ1-1; 8 nucleotides match TRBD1. V trimming: 6 bases; J trimming: 8 bases; junction bases outside the gene matches: 8. Germline V CDR1 and CDR2: MNHEY, SVGAGI. The length of the CDR3 is 13 residues. The CDR3 loop reads CASSGPQGAEAFF. The CDR3 nucleotides are TGTGCCAGCAGCGGACCCCAGGGGGCCGAAGCTTTCTTT.

This chain joins TRBV30 and TRBJ1-2; 7 bases are a match to TRBD1. The CDR3 is made up of 16 amino acids. Germline V gene sequence: CDR1 GTSNPN, CDR2 SVGIG (reference sequence). The V segment lost 0 bases and the J segment 2 bases; nucleotides outside the gene matches: 9. DNA of the CDR3: TGTGCCTGGAGTGTACAAAGTAACAGGGGCAACTATGGCTACACCTTC. It yields the protein CAWSVQSNRGNYGYTF.

This chain uses TRBV7-9 with TRBJ1-1; D may be TRBD1 (5 bases). Trimming cost V 4 bases and J 1 base, with 13 bases left between them. The CDR3 totals 15 residues. Germline CDR1 SEHNR, CDR2 FQNEAQ (reference sequence). CDR3 DNA sequence: TGTGCCAGCAGCTCTCCGTCGGGGGGGAACACTGAAGCTTTCTTT. Protein: CASSSPSGGNTEAFF. Filled out from reference TRBV7-9 and TRBJ1-1, the complete variable domain reads DTGVSQNPRHKITKRGQNVTFRCDPISEHNRLYWYRQTLGQGPEFLTYFQNEAQLEKSRLLSDRFSAERPKGSFSTLEIQRTEQGDSAMYLCASSSPSGGNTEAFFGQGTRLTVV.

V and J are TRBV28 and TRBJ2-1; tentatively, D is TRBD1 (5 bases). V lost 6 bases and J lost 0, with 9 bases in between. CDR1 MDHEN and CDR2 SYDVKM come from the germline V gene. The CDR3 contains 14 residues. The CDR3 bases are TGTGCCAGCAGGGGGCTGAGCTCCTACAATGAGCAGTTCTTC. This translates into CASRGLSSYNEQFF.

The chain carries TRBV6-1 and TRBJ1-4; D is possibly TRBD1 (6 bases). This CDR3 has 16 residues. Deletions cut 3 bases from V and 0 bases from J, with 11 bases between. The germline gives CDR1 MNHNS, CDR2 SASEGT. The CDR3 sequence: CASSEGAWATNEKLFF. DNA for the CDR3: TGTGCCAGCAGTGAGGGGGCGTGGGCAACTAATGAAAAACTGTTTTTT.

The V and J genes are TRBV5-1 and TRBJ2-2; 9 nucleotides agree with TRBD2. The CDR3 contains 15 residues. Trimming took 6 bases from V and 3 from J; bases not matched to a gene: 6. Germline V gene lookup returns CDR1 SGHRS and CDR2 YFSETQ. CDR3 loop: CASTKRTSDTGELFF. The CDR3 DNA is TGCGCCAGCACCAAGAGGACTAGCGACACCGGGGAGCTGTTTTTT.

The gene calls are TRBV5-1 and TRBJ2-2, with 8 nucleotides matching TRBD2. This CDR3 contains 16 residues. Per the germline V gene, CDR1 is SGHRS and CDR2 is YFSETQ. Trimming cost V 3 bases and J 5 bases; bases outside gene matches: 9. The CDR3 loop is CASSSTGLGGTGELFF. The CDR3 region has the DNA TGCGCCAGCAGCTCGACGGGACTAGGGGGTACCGGGGAGCTGTTTTTT. Supplemented by reference TRBV5-1 and TRBJ2-2, the full variable domain reads KAGVTQTPRYLIKTRGQQVTLSCSPISGHRSVSWYQQTPGQGLQFLFEYFSETQRNKGNFPGRFSGRQFSNSRSEMNVSTLELGDSALYLCASSSTGLGGTGELFFGEGSRLTVL.

This clone was observed once. The chain links TRBV6-6 to TRBJ2-7; a weak D match, TRBD2 (6 bases). CDR3 length: 15 amino acids. The germline gives CDR1 MNHNY, CDR2 SVGAGI (reference sequence). Trimming shortened V by 4 bases and J by 2 bases, and 15 bases separated the two germline ends. The CDR3 loop reads CASSSQGLMTYEQYF. CDR3 DNA sequence: TGTGCCAGCAGTTCCCAGGGACTCATGACCTACGAGCAGTACTTC.

CDR3 sequence reads: CAWSGTGPYEQYF. In DNA, the CDR3 is TGTGCCTGGAGCGGGACAGGGCCCTACGAGCAGTACTTC. The chain links TRBV30 to TRBJ2-7, with TRBD1 matching over 9 bases. The CDR3 runs to 13 residues. Germline lookup yields CDR1 GTSNPN and CDR2 SVGIG (reference sequence). With 3 bases clipped from V and 2 bases from J, the junction kept 2 bases outside the gene matches.

The chain is built from TRBV5-8 and TRBJ1-6; no reliable D call. CDR3 length: 14 amino acids. Trimming left V 5 bases short and J 4 bases short, with 10 bases between. Germline CDR1 is SGHTS and CDR2 is YDEGEE. Here the CDR3 reads CASRPASYNSPLHF. CDR3 sequence (DNA): TGTGCCAGCAGACCCGCTAGTTATAATTCACCCCTCCACTTT.

This clone was counted a single time. This chain links TRBV18 with TRBJ1-1; D may be TRBD1 (5 bases). Trimming removed 6 bases from V and 7 bases from J, with 18 bases in between. CDR3 length: 14 residues. Germline lookup yields CDR1 KGHSH and CDR2 LQKENI. The CDR3, as DNA: TGTGCCAGCTCTGTCGCATTCGGGGGTGGTGAAGCTTTCTTT. It encodes CASSVAFGGGEAFF.

The chain carries TRBV3-1 (or the pseudogene TRBV3-2) and TRBJ1-1; perhaps TRBD1 as D (5 bases). V was shortened by 4 bases and J by 2 bases, with 17 bases between the two germline ends. The germline V gene has CDR1 LGHDT and CDR2 YNNKEL (reference sequence). There are 16 residues in the CDR3. CDR3 region: CASSLWTGRGNTEAFF. For the CDR3, the DNA is TGTGCCAGCAGCCTCTGGACCGGGAGGGGTAACACTGAAGCTTTCTTT.

This chain uses TRBV5-6 with TRBJ1-1, with D unresolved. Looked up from germline, CDR1 is SGHDT and CDR2 is YYEEEE. Between the trimmed V and J ends, which lost 4 bases and 1 base, there was a span of 11 bases. The CDR3 loop spans 14 amino acids. This CDR3 is CASSPRTGNTEAFF. Here the CDR3 DNA reads TGTGCCAGCAGCCCCCGGACTGGGAACACTGAAGCTTTCTTT.

The DNA of the CDR3 is TGTGCCAGCAGCCTCGAACACAGTAGCTCTGGAAACACCATATATTTT. Amino acid sequence: CASSLEHSSSGNTIYF. V and J are TRBV3-1 (or the pseudogene TRBV3-2) and TRBJ1-3; D remains unclear. With 4 bases removed from V and 0 bases from J, the gap between germline ends came to 13 bases. CDR3 length: 16 residues. Germline V CDR1 and CDR2: LGHDT, YNNKEL (reference sequence).

The chain combines TRBV4-1 with TRBJ2-1, with TRBD2 as a possible D gene (5 bases). CDR1 is MGHRA and CDR2 is YSYEKL in the germline V gene. V was shortened by 0 bases and J by 7 bases, with 16 bases between the two germline ends. This CDR3 spans 16 amino acids. In DNA form, the CDR3 reads TGCGCCAGCAGCCAAGATCTTACGACCCGGGGAAATGAGCAGTTCTTC. As protein: CASSQDLTTRGNEQFF.

V is TRBV3-1 (or the pseudogene TRBV3-2) and J is TRBJ1-2; perhaps TRBD1 as D (5 bases). CDR1 is LGHDT and CDR2 is YNNKEL in the germline V gene (reference sequence). This CDR3 is built from 16 residues. The V end lost 4 bases, the J end lost 4 bases, and 19 bases lay between the germline ends. This CDR3 reads CASSPTDRGTRYGYTF. The CDR3 region has the DNA TGTGCCAGCAGCCCCACAGATAGAGGGACTCGCTATGGCTACACCTTC.

The chain couples TRBV7-2 to TRBJ1-1, with D unresolved. CDR1 is SGHTA and CDR2 is FQGNSA in the germline V gene. V lost 2 bases and J lost 5, with 15 bases in between. The CDR3 totals 15 residues. The CDR3 region has the DNA TGTGCCAGCAGCTTAAAATCCGCAGGCGTGACTGAAGCTTTCTTT. It yields the protein CASSLKSAGVTEAFF. The whole variable domain, remainder taken from reference TRBV7-2 and TRBJ1-1, is GAGVSQSPSNKVTEKGKDVELRCDPISGHTALYWYRQSLGQGLEFLIYFQGNSAPDKSGLPSDRFSAERTGGSVSTLTIQRTQQEDSAVYLCASSLKSAGVTEAFFGQGTRLTVV.

The V call is TRBV5-4, the J call TRBJ2-5; D possibly corresponds to TRBD2 (5 bases). Trimming removed 1 base at V and 5 bases at J, with 15 bases between. Germline V lookup: CDR1 SGHNT, CDR2 YYREEE (reference sequence). The CDR3 covers 15 residues. DNA for the CDR3: TGTGCCAGCAGCTTGCCGGGGAACCTCCGGGAGACCCAGTACTTC. Protein sequence: CASSLPGNLRETQYF.

The CDR3 nucleotides are TGTGCCACCAGCAGGGAACTACCGGGACAGGTTGGCGAGCAGTACTTC. The encoded protein is CATSRELPGQVGEQYF. This chain joins TRBV15 and TRBJ2-7; TRBD1 matches at 8 bases. The J segment lost 6 bases and the V segment lost 3 bases, leaving 13 bases of the junction unmatched. This CDR3 contains 16 residues. Germline V gives CDR1 LNHNV, CDR2 YYDKDF (reference sequence). The whole variable domain, filled in from reference TRBV15 and TRBJ2-7, reads DAMVIQNPRYQVTQFGKPVTLSCSQTLNHNVMYWYQQKSSQAPKLLFHYYDKDFNNEADTPDNFQSRRPNTSFCFLDIRSPGLGDTAMYLCATSRELPGQVGEQYFGPGTRLTVT.

The sample holds one count of this clone. This sequence joins TRBV4-1 and TRBJ2-1, with 7 positions matching TRBD2. Germline CDR1 MGHRA, CDR2 YSYEKL. V trimming: 7 bases; J trimming: 0 bases; junction bases outside the gene matches: 3. This CDR3 has 14 residues. The CDR3 here is CASTGTNSYNEQFF. The CDR3 DNA reads as TGCGCCAGCACCGGGACTAACTCCTACAATGAGCAGTTCTTC.

The V and J genes are TRBV6-5 and TRBJ1-3; 7 bases are a match to TRBD1. The trim removed 2 bases at V and 7 bases at J, leaving 8 bases unmatched. This CDR3 is 15 amino acids long. From germline, CDR1 is MNHEY and CDR2 SVGAGI. The DNA of the CDR3 is TGTGCCAGCAGTTACCGACAGGGCGTTTCGAACACCATATATTTT. Protein sequence: CASSYRQGVSNTIYF.

The chain carries TRBV6-6 and TRBJ1-5; D possibly corresponds to TRBD1 (5 bases). Looked up from germline, CDR1 is MNHNY and CDR2 is SVGAGI (reference sequence). The CDR3 has 18 residues. V was cut by 5 bases and J by 0 bases, with 20 bases left in between. The DNA for the CDR3 is TGTGCCAGCAGTCCTACCGAACGACAGCCCTATAGCAATCAGCCCCAGCATTTT. Residues: CASSPTERQPYSNQPQHF.